This TCR beta chain was identified in a study of blood T cell repertoires in COVID-19. Across the study: Italy, Spain and the United States were the sources of the convalescent and acute COVID-19 samples.

Sequencing was performed with immunoSEQ multiplex PCR; in TCRdb, only in-frame clones are kept and a portion is missing. The sample has approximately 150,000 clones; about 88% are singletons. The CDR3 length is 13 residues. CDR1 is SQVTM and CDR2 is ANQGSEA in the germline V gene. V was cut by 2 bases and J by 6 bases, with 11 bases left in between. The chain has TRBV29-1 and TRBJ1-5; the D gene is possibly TRBD1 (6 bases). This sequence was found in an elderly woman with acute or convalescent COVID-19. The sequencing input was peripheral blood. CDR3 DNA: TGCAGCGTTGAACAGTTCAGGGGTCAGCCCCAGCATTTT. This encodes CSVEQFRGQPQHF.